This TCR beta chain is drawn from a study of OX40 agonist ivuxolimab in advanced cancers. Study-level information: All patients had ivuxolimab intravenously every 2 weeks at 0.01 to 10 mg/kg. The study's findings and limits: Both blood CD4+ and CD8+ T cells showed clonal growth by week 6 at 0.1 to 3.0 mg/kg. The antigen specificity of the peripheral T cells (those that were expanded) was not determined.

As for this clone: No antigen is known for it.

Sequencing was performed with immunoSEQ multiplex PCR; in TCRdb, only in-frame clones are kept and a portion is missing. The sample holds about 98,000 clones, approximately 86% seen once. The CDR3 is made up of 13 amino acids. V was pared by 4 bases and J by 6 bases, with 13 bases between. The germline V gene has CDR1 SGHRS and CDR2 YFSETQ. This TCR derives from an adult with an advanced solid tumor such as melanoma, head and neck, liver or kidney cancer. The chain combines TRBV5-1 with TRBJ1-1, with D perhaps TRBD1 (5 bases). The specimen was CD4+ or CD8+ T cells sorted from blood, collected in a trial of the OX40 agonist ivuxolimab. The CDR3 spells CASSVRTRAEAFF. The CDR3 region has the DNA TGCGCCAGCAGCGTCAGGACACGGGCTGAAGCTTTCTTT. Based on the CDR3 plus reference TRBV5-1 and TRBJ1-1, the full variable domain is KAGVTQTPRYLIKTRGQQVTLSCSPISGHRSVSWYQQTPGQGLQFLFEYFSETQRNKGNFPGRFSGRQFSNSRSEMNVSTLELGDSALYLCASSVRTRAEAFFGQGTRLTVV.